The T cell receptor (beta chain) under discussion was sequenced for a study of cytomegalovirus exposure and HLA in healthy donors. The germline V gene has CDR1 LGHNA and CDR2 YSLEER. V shed 2 bases and J shed 6 bases, with 7 bases lying between them. This CDR3 comprises 13 residues. With 60 Vbeta and 13 Jbeta primers, the PCR was carried out. Generated by immunoSEQ multiplex PCR, the TCRdb table keeps only in-frame clones and is missing some. The sample carries tens of thousands of clones, roughly 80% recorded once. Notes on the study in general: CMV serostatus alone was available as immune exposure information.

As concerns this clone: The antigen is undetermined.

The specimen sequenced was PBMCs. The chain combines TRBV4-3 with TRBJ2-2; unclear D gene. This TCR derives from a woman aged 40 to 50 in good health and CMV-seronegative. The CDR3 region is CASSQKPAGELFF. Here the CDR3 DNA reads TGCGCCAGCAGCCAAAAGCCGGCCGGGGAGCTGTTTTTT.